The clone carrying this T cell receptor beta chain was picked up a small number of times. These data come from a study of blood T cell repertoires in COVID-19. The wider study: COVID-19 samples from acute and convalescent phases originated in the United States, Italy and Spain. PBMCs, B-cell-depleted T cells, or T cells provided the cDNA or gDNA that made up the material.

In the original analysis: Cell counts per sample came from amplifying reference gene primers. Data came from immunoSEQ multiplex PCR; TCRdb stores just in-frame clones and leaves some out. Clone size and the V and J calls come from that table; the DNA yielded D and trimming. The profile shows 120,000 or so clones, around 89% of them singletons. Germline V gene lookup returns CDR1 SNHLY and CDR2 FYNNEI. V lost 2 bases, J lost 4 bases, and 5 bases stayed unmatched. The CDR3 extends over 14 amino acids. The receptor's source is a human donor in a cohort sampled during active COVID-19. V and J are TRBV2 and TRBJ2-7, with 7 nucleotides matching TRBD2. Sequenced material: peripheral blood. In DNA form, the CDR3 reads TGTGCCAGCAGTGAACTAGCGGCTAGATACGAGCAGTACTTC. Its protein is CASSELAARYEQYF. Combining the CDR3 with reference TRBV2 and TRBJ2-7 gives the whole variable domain EPEVTQTPSHQVTQMGQEVILRCVPISNHLYFYWYRQILGQKVEFLVSFYNNEISEKSEIFDDQFSVERPDGSNFTLKIRSTKLEDSAMYFCASSELAARYEQYFGPGTRLTVT.